Presented here are 9 T cell receptor beta chains from one specimen sequenced in a study of T cells in women clearing cervical HPV infection. Repertoires were generated with immunoSEQ multiplex PCR, while TCRdb's copy carries only in-frame clones and drops some. Its clone listing holds 35,000 to 45,000 clones. Specimen: blood buffy coat. Receptor source: a woman between 18 and 70 years old with a cervical HPV16 infection that either progressed to CIN3+ or cleared (not recorded which).

The CDR3: CASSLALDEQFF. The sequenced CDR3 bases are TGTGCCAGCAGCTTAGCGTTAGATGAG. The J gene is TRBJ2-1, the V gene TRBV7-9; D is unclear. With the read ending 3 residues before the CDR3 end, the germline J gene is used to fill in that end. Germline V lookup: CDR1 SEHNR, CDR2 FQNEAQ (reference sequence). The CDR3 length is 12 residues. Trimming pared 0 bases from V and 8 bases from J, leaving 5 bases between.

In regard to this clone: The CDR3 end lies 3 residues beyond the end of the read and is filled in from the germline J gene. The chain is built from TRBV20-1 and TRBJ2-7; 7 nucleotides align to TRBD1. CDR1 DFQATT and CDR2 SNEGSKA come from the germline V gene (reference sequence). Trimming at V came to 0 bases and at J to 4 bases, leaving 6 bases not matched to a gene. The CDR3 covers 14 residues. CDR3 DNA (partial): TGCAGTGCTAGAGAACGAGGGACAGCGTACGAG. Its protein is CSARERGTAYE. The full-length CDR3 reads as CSARERGTAYEQYF.

In regard to this clone: From the germline J gene comes the end of the CDR3, since the read stops 3 residues before it. The J gene is TRBJ2-1, the V gene TRBV20-1; 7 bases align to TRBD2. The CDR3 runs to 12 residues. Germline V lookup: CDR1 DFQATT, CDR2 SNEGSKA (reference sequence). J lost 5 bases, V lost 6 bases, and 4 bases had no gene match. CDR3 DNA (partial): TGCAGTGCGAGGGGAGGGAACAATGAG. Encoded protein: CSARGGNNE. The whole CDR3 is CSARGGNNEQFF.

As to this clone: The missing CDR3 end, 3 residues past where the read stops, is filled in from the germline J gene. The chain couples TRBV18 to TRBJ2-7; D possibly uses TRBD1 or TRBD2 (7 bases each). Deletions cut 0 bases from V and 4 bases from J, with 13 bases between. This CDR3 region has 15 residues. Germline assignment: CDR1 KGHSH and CDR2 LQKENI. The covered CDR3 bases are TGTGCCAGCTCACCACCGACAGGGAGGGATTACGAG. Protein sequence: CASSPPTGRDYE. The entire CDR3 reads CASSPPTGRDYEQYF.

Points on this clone: Read sequence stops 3 residues before the CDR3 end, and the germline J gene provides the missing end. The chain joins TRBV5-1 to TRBJ1-1, with D perhaps TRBD1 (6 bases). Germline values: CDR1 SGHRS, CDR2 YFSETQ. The V gene lost 6 bases and the J gene lost 0 bases, with 12 bases spanning the gap. The CDR3 length is 14 residues. CDR3 DNA, as far as it was read: TGCGCCAGCACGACAGGAGTCATGAACACTGAA. This translates into CASTTGVMNTE. The CDR3 in full is CASTTGVMNTEAFF.

Of note for this clone: Read coverage stops 3 residues before the CDR3 terminus; the germline J gene supplies the remainder. This chain links TRBV5-6 with TRBJ1-4; 9 bases agree with TRBD1. The CDR3 is 15 amino acids. The J segment lost 4 bases and the V segment lost 5 bases, leaving 6 bases of the junction unmatched. Germline V gene data show CDR1 as SGHDT and CDR2 as YYEEEE. This CDR3 reads CASSWGTGRNEKLFF. The CDR3 DNA, read in part, is TGTGCCAGCAGTTGGGGGACAGGGCGTAATGAAAAA.

With respect to this clone: From the germline J gene comes the end of the CDR3, since the read stops 3 residues before it. The chain joins TRBV7-9 to TRBJ1-1; D may be TRBD1 (5 bases). V was trimmed by 4 bases and J by 0 bases, leaving 6 bases between them. Per germline, CDR1 SEHNR and CDR2 FQNEAQ (reference sequence). CDR3 size: 13 residues. Partial CDR3 DNA: TGTGCCAGCAGCTCACAGGTGAACACTGAA. Protein: CASSSQVNTE. The CDR3 reads in full as CASSSQVNTEAFF.

Worth noting for this clone: Read coverage stops 3 residues before the CDR3 terminus; the germline J gene supplies the remainder. The chain links TRBV7-9 to TRBJ1-1, with TRBD1 matching 7 bases. V shed 2 bases and J 4 bases; nucleotides not matched to a gene: 4. The germline CDR1 and CDR2 sequences are SEHNR and FQNEAQ (reference sequence). The CDR3 is made up of 14 amino acids. The sequenced CDR3 bases are TGTGCCAGCAGCTTAACTCAGGGGGGCACTGAA. It encodes CASSLTQGGTE. The whole CDR3 protein is CASSLTQGGTEAFF.

In the case of this clone: The CDR3 end falls 3 residues outside the read, so it is completed with the germline J gene. V usage is TRBV6-2 or TRBV6-3 and J usage is TRBJ2-1; a weak D match, TRBD1 (6 bases). V was cut by 7 bases and J by 8 bases, with 21 bases left in between. The CDR3 is 15 amino acids. Germline values: CDR1 MNHEY, CDR2 SVGEGT. The CDR3 sequence: CASTIIPTGTDEQFF. Incomplete CDR3 DNA: TGTGCCAGCACCATCATCCCGACAGGAACAGATGAG.